This T cell receptor beta chain came from a study of blood T cell repertoires in COVID-19. Each participant's cohort was designated according to participant-reported clinical history. This clone has a handful of counts. Sequencing used immunoSEQ multiplex PCR; TCRdb keeps in-frame clones, though not all of them. The repertoire holds about 320,000 clones, approximately 90% seen once, with approximately 5.4% in the top ten. This CDR3 is 13 amino acids long. V dropped 6 bases and J dropped 6; count of bases not matched to a gene: 2. The germline V gene encodes CDR1 MDHEN and CDR2 SYDVKM. The TCR sequence derives from a woman aged 25 to 45 who had recovered from COVID-19. The chain joins TRBV28 to TRBJ1-6; TRBD1 agrees at 7 bases. The source material was PBMCs or T cells enriched from blood (not recorded which). The CDR3 reads CASSRQGNSPLHF. CDR3 nucleotide sequence: TGTGCCAGCAGCCGACAGGGTAATTCACCCCTCCACTTT.